This T cell receptor (beta chain) was captured in a study of Graves' ophthalmopathy and Graves' hyperthyroidism. Note on this clonotype: Its antigen is currently unknown.

V was shortened by 5 bases and J by 6 bases, with 16 bases between the two germline ends. Germline V gene sequence: CDR1 SQVTM, CDR2 ANQGSEA. This CDR3 contains 14 residues. The authors amplified TCR beta CDR3 regions, and they did so from RNA transcripts for repertoire sequencing. HTBI primers primed a first-round RT-PCR, and a second-round multiplex PCR followed. TCRdb recomputed calls from the multiplex PCR reads with MiXCR, one row per CDR3 protein. Of roughly 1.1 million distinct CDR3 sequences detected, less than 45% appear once; the ten largest clones hold roughly 11%. Certain patients, namely those with other autoimmune diseases, uncontrolled infections, pregnancy or lactation, were excluded. Clinical symptoms, serum thyroxine, TRAb, thyroid ultrasound and orbital computed tomography formed the basis of diagnosis. Findings of the study overall: Detected in blood as well were most expanded thyroid clonotypes with frequency above 0.001.

The rearrangement uses TRBV29-1 and TRBJ2-2; D call uncertain. Input material: peripheral blood or thyroid tissue (not recorded which). The clonotype originates from an adult man with Graves' hyperthyroidism. The CDR3 coding sequence is TGCAGCGTTACCCACGGAGAAGCGCCCGGGGAGCTGTTTTTT. Protein: CSVTHGEAPGELFF.